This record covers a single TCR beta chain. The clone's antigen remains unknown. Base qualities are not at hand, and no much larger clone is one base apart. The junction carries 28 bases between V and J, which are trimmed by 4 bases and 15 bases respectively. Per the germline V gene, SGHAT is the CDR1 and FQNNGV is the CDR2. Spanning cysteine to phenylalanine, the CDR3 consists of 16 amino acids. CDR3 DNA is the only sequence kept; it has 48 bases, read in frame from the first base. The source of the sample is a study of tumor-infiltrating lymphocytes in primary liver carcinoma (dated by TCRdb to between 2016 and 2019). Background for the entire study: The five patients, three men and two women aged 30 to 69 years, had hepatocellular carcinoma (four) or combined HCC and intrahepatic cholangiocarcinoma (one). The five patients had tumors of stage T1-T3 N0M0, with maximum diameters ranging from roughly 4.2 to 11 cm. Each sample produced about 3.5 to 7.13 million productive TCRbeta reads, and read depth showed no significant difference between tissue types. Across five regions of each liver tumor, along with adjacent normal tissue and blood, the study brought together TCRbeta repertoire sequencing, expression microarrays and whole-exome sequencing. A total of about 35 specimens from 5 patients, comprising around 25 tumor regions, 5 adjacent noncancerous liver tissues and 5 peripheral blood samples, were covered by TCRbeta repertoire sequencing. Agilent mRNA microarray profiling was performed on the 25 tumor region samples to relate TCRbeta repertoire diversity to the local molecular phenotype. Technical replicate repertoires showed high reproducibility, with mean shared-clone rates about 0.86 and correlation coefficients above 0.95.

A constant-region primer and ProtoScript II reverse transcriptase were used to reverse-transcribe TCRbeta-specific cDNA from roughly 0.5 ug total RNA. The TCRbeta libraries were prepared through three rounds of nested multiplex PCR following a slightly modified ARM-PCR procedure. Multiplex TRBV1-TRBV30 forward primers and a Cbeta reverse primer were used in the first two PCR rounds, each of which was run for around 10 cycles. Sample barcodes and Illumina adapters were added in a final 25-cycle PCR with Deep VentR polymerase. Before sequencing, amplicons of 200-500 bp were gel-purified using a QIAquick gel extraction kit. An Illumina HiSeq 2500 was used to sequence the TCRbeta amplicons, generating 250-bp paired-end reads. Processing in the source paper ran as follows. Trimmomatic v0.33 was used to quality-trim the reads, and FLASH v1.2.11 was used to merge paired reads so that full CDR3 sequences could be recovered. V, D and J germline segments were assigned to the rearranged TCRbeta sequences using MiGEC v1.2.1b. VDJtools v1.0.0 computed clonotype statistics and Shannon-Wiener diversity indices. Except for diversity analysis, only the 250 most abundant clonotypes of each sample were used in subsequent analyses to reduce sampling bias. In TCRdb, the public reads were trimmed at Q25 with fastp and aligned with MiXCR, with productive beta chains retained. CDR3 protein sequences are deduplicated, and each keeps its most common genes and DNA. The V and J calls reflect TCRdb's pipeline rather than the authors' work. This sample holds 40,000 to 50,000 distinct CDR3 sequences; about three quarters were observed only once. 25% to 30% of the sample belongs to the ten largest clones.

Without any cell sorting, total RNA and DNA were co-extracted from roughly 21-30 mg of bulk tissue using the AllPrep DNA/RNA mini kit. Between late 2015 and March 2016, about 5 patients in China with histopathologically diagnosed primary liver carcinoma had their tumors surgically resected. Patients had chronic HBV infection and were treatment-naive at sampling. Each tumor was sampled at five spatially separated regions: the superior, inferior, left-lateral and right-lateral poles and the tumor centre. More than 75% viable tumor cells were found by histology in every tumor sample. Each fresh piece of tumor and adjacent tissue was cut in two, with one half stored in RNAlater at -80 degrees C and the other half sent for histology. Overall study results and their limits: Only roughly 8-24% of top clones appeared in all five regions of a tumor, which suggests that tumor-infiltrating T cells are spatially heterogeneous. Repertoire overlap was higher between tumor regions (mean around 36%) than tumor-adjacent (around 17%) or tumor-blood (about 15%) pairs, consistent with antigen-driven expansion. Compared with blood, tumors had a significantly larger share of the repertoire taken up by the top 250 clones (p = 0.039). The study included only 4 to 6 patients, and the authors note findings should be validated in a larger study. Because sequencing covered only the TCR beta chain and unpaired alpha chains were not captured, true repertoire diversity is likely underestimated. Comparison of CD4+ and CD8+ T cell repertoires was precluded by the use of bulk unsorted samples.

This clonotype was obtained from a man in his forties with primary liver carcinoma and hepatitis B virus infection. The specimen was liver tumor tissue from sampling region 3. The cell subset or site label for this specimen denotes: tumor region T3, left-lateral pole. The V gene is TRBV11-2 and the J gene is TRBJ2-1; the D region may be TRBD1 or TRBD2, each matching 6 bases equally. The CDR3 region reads CASSYSSTSGGGGGFF. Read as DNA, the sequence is TGTGCCAGCAGCTACTCTTCGACAAGCGGAGGGGGAGGCGGGTTCTTC.